These 29 T cell receptor beta chains share one sample of origin, sequenced in a study of shared clonotypes between healthy human individuals. TCRdb's copy holds only in-frame clones and misses some; the assay was immunoSEQ multiplex PCR. This table holds about 2.4 million clones, 93% found once. Sequences were obtained from naive CD4+ T cells from PBMCs. As to subset: CD45RA+ positively selected. Receptors were obtained from a man between 18 and 29 years old in good health. Some clones in this sample may be carry-over from other donors' samples.

This chain links TRBV27 with TRBJ2-7; D tentatively reads TRBD1 or TRBD2 (8 bases each). The CDR3 has 15 amino acids. Germline V lookup: CDR1 MNHEY, CDR2 SMNVEV (reference sequence). The germline V and J ends were trimmed by 10 bases and 4 bases, with 23 bases remaining between them. The CDR3 nucleotides are TGTGCCATCAGGGGGCGGGGGGCACGCCCTTACGAGCAGTACTTC. Protein sequence: CAIRGRGARPYEQYF.

The gene calls are TRBV4-1 and TRBJ2-3, with D possibly TRBD2 on 7 matching bases. Germline CDR1 MGHRA, CDR2 YSYEKL. Trimming removed 4 bases from V and 4 bases from J, with 30 bases in between. This CDR3 is built from 20 residues. CDR3 residues: CASSRRAPEHREGIADTQYF. The CDR3 bases are TGCGCCAGCAGCCGTCGAGCACCTGAGCACAGGGAGGGAATCGCAGATACGCAGTATTTT.

This chain links TRBV7-2 with TRBJ2-1, with TRBD2 matching 11 bases. The germline gives CDR1 SGHTA, CDR2 FQGNSA. The CDR3 runs 15 residues. V was pared by 4 bases and J by 8 bases, with 7 bases of the junction left unmatched. CDR3 sequence (DNA): TGTGCCAGCAGCTCCCGACTAGCGGGGAGATATGAGCAGTTCTTC. Amino acids: CASSSRLAGRYEQFF.

This chain connects TRBV28 to TRBJ2-2; 10 nucleotides align to TRBD1. The CDR3 length is 15 residues. CDR1 is MDHEN and CDR2 is SYDVKM in the germline V gene. The trim removed 11 bases at V and 2 bases at J, leaving 8 bases unmatched. This CDR3 reads CACGTGEVNTGELFF. For the CDR3, the DNA is TGTGCCTGTGGGACAGGGGAAGTAAACACCGGGGAGCTGTTTTTT.

The DNA of the CDR3 is TGCAGCGTCGGGGGGGGCCTAGCGGGAGTAGGGGATACGCAGTATTTT. It translates to CSVGGGLAGVGDTQYF. V gene TRBV29-1 combines with J gene TRBJ2-3; 10 bases fit TRBD2. CDR3 length: 16 residues. The V gene's germline CDR1 is SQVTM and CDR2 ANQGSEA. The V gene end was trimmed by 6 bases and the J gene end by 6 bases; junction bases not matched to a gene: 15.

The CDR3 bases are TGTGCCAGCAGCTTCGTAAGGGGACACATCACAGATACGCAGTATTTT. It encodes CASSFVRGHITDTQYF. This chain uses TRBV7-8 with TRBJ2-3; possible D gene TRBD1, 6 bases. CDR3 size: 16 residues. The germline V and J ends were trimmed by 3 bases and 2 bases, with 15 bases remaining between them. Per the germline V gene, CDR1 is SGHVS and CDR2 is FQNEAQ.

This chain connects TRBV2 to TRBJ1-2, with D hard to call. This CDR3 spans 12 amino acids. Between the trimmed V and J ends, which lost 8 bases and 7 bases, there was a span of 14 bases. Germline V lookup: CDR1 SNHLY, CDR2 FYNNEI. The DNA for the CDR3 is TGTGCCAGCCTCGCCCTAACAAGTGGCTACACCTTC. This gives the protein CASLALTSGYTF.

The chain couples TRBV7-2 to TRBJ2-2; TRBD2 matches at 7 bases. This CDR3 is built from 17 residues. V lost 5 bases, J lost 4 bases, and 13 bases stayed unmatched. Germline loops: CDR1 SGHTA, CDR2 FQGNSA. The CDR3 loop is CASSPGWGGSSTGELFF. The CDR3 DNA reads TGTGCCAGCAGCCCCGGATGGGGCGGGAGTTCCACCGGGGAGCTGTTTTTT.

Concerning this clone itself: This CDR3 is also generated by other DNA sequences in the sample. The V gene is TRBV2, the J gene TRBJ2-7; D uncertain. Trimming cost V 3 bases and J 6 bases, with 6 bases left between them. Germline V gene lookup returns CDR1 SNHLY and CDR2 FYNNEI. This CDR3 contains 11 residues. This CDR3 reads CASSDWGEQYF. CDR3 sequence (DNA): TGTGCCAGCAGTGACTGGGGCGAGCAGTACTTC.

V gene TRBV2 combines with J gene TRBJ1-5; D is possibly TRBD1 (5 bases). Germline loops: CDR1 SNHLY, CDR2 FYNNEI. The CDR3 has 13 amino acids. Trimming removed 4 bases at V and 8 bases at J, with 12 bases between. The DNA for the CDR3 is TGTGCCAGCAGTGGGGAGGTAGGGGAGCCCCAGCATTTT. Residues: CASSGEVGEPQHF.

The CDR3 DNA follows: TGTGCCAGCACCCACCGAGTGGGGGCCCCACCCTACGAGCAGTACTTC. Encoded protein: CASTHRVGAPPYEQYF. The rearrangement uses TRBV5-8 and TRBJ2-7; a weak D match, TRBD1 (6 bases). In germline, CDR1 is SGHTS, CDR2 YDEGEE. V was trimmed by 6 bases and J by 2 bases, leaving 21 bases between them. The CDR3 loop spans 16 amino acids.

This chain connects TRBV30 to TRBJ1-2, with D uncertain. CDR3 length: 13 amino acids. V gave up 8 bases and J gave up 0 bases, with 13 bases separating them. CDR1 GTSNPN and CDR2 SVGIG come from the germline V gene (reference sequence). The CDR3: CAEKAQANYGYTF. The DNA of the CDR3 is TGTGCCGAGAAGGCGCAGGCTAACTATGGCTACACCTTC.

The chain has TRBV2 and TRBJ2-3; TRBD1 aligns across 10 bases. After removal of 7 bases from V and 2 bases from J, the junction contained 9 bases not matched to a gene. This CDR3 comprises 16 residues. Per germline, CDR1 SNHLY and CDR2 FYNNEI. The CDR3 region is CASMGGRQGATDTQYF. CDR3 DNA sequence: TGTGCCAGCATGGGGGGAAGACAGGGGGCCACAGATACGCAGTATTTT.

V and J are TRBV10-1 and TRBJ2-3; TRBD2 agrees at 9 bases. The germline V gene encodes CDR1 WNHNN and CDR2 SYGVQD (reference sequence). Trimming took 2 bases from V and 6 from J; bases not matched to a gene: 9. The CDR3 spans 16 residues. In DNA form, the CDR3 reads TGCGCCAGCAGTGAGACTGTGGCGGGAGGGCCGGATACGCAGTATTTT. It translates to CASSETVAGGPDTQYF.

The V and J genes are TRBV2 and TRBJ2-6; the D is unclear. CDR3 length equals 14 residues. Germline CDR1 is SNHLY and CDR2 is FYNNEI. V shed 11 bases and J shed 0 bases, with 11 bases lying between them. The CDR3 DNA reads TGTGCCCAATCCCCGGGCTCTGGGGCCAACGTCCTGACTTTC. Translating gives CAQSPGSGANVLTF.

The chain is built from TRBV28 and TRBJ2-7, with 8 bases that match TRBD1. With V trimmed by 3 bases and J by 4 bases, 8 bases remained unmatched. Per the germline V gene, CDR1 is MDHEN and CDR2 is SYDVKM. CDR3 size: 15 residues. CDR3 loop: CASSFRGRGGYEQYF. The CDR3 region has the DNA TGTGCCAGCAGTTTCAGGGGGCGGGGCGGGTACGAGCAGTACTTC.

The rearrangement uses TRBV25-1 and TRBJ1-1; D remains unclear. Trimming pared 1 base from V and 1 base from J, leaving 4 bases between. Germline CDR1 is MGHDK and CDR2 is SYGVNS. The CDR3 has 13 amino acids. The CDR3 coding sequence is TGTGCCAGCAGTGAATTTAGGAACACTGAAGCTTTCTTT. Its translation: CASSEFRNTEAFF.

The chain couples TRBV27 to TRBJ1-1; maybe TRBD1 (5 bases). V lost 1 base and J lost 0, with 9 bases in between. The CDR3 consists of 15 residues. Germline V CDR1 and CDR2: MNHEY, SMNVEV (reference sequence). The CDR3 protein is CASSLLQGMNTEAFF. The CDR3 bases are TGTGCCAGCAGTTTATTGCAGGGAATGAACACTGAAGCTTTCTTT.

The chain links TRBV4-1 to TRBJ2-1, with 11 bases matching TRBD2. CDR1 is MGHRA and CDR2 is YSYEKL in the germline V gene. The CDR3 totals 19 residues. V lost 1 base to trimming and J lost 4 bases; unmatched junction nucleotides: 12. The DNA of the CDR3 is TGCGCCAGCAGCCAAGCTTCCGGACTAGCGGGCCAAAGATACAATGAGCAGTTCTTC. Its protein is CASSQASGLAGQRYNEQFF.

The V and J genes are TRBV28 and TRBJ2-2; D is possibly TRBD1 (5 bases). This CDR3 contains 15 residues. Trimming shortened V by 2 bases and J by 0 bases, and 7 bases separated the two germline ends. CDR1 is MDHEN and CDR2 is SYDVKM in the germline V gene. The CDR3 DNA sequence: TGTGCCAGCAGTTTAGGACAACCGAACACCGGGGAGCTGTTTTTT. It yields the protein CASSLGQPNTGELFF.

This chain links TRBV11-2 with TRBJ2-1; 9 nucleotides match TRBD2. The CDR3 is made up of 16 amino acids. The trim removed 3 bases at V and 3 bases at J, leaving 6 bases unmatched. The germline gives CDR1 SGHAT, CDR2 FQNNGV. The CDR3 DNA reads as TGTGCCAGCAGCTTCCATAGCGGGAGAATCTACAATGAGCAGTTCTTC. Its protein is CASSFHSGRIYNEQFF. Looking up the rest from reference TRBV11-2 and TRBJ2-1 gives the full variable domain: EAGVAQSPRYKIIEKRQSVAFWCNPISGHATLYWYQQILGQGPKLLIQFQNNGVVDDSQLPKDRFSAERLKGVDSTLKIQPAKLEDSAVYLCASSFHSGRIYNEQFFGPGTRLTVL.

As for this clone: Compared with germline, one end of the junction differs, possibly owing to a read error. The CDR3 loop reads CASTLAGLAKNIQYF. The CDR3 bases are TGTGCCAGCACCTTAGCGGGCTTAGCCAAAAACATTCAGTACTTC. The V call is TRBV7-2, the J call TRBJ2-4, with TRBD2 matching 7 bases. Germline V lookup: CDR1 SGHTA, CDR2 FQGNSA. The CDR3 is 15 residues long.

This rearrangement joins TRBV7-3 to TRBJ2-2; D remains ambiguous. CDR1 SGHTA and CDR2 FQGTGA come from the germline V gene. Between the trimmed V and J ends, which lost 8 bases and 1 base, there was a span of 8 bases. The CDR3 totals 13 residues. The DNA of the CDR3 is TGTGCCAGCCGGACCCAGAACACCGGGGAGCTGTTTTTT. It translates to CASRTQNTGELFF.

This clone came up once. This chain links TRBV5-4 with TRBJ2-3, with D hard to call. Trimming removed 4 bases at V and 2 bases at J, with 8 bases between. In germline, CDR1 is SGHNT, CDR2 YYREEE (reference sequence). CDR3 length: 13 residues. The CDR3 DNA sequence: TGTGCCAGCAGCGCCCGGTCCACAGATACGCAGTATTTT. Translating gives CASSARSTDTQYF.

This clone was seen a handful of times. The V gene is TRBV4-2, the J gene TRBJ1-1; no clear D. From germline, CDR1 is LGHNA and CDR2 YNFKEQ. Trimming cost V 2 bases and J 6 bases, with 13 bases left between them. CDR3 length equals 14 residues. Here the CDR3 reads CASSQPPSDAEAFF. DNA of the CDR3: TGTGCCAGCAGCCAACCACCTTCTGACGCTGAAGCTTTCTTT.

The CDR3 nucleotides are TGTGCCAGCAGCTTAACCCCCACTACAGATACGCAGTATTTT. It is translated as CASSLTPTTDTQYF. The J gene is TRBJ2-3, the V gene TRBV7-3, with D unclear. Germline CDR1 is SGHTA and CDR2 is FQGTGA. Trimming took 0 bases from V and 3 from J, leaving 7 bases between them. The CDR3 runs to 14 residues.

The rearrangement uses TRBV23-1 and TRBJ2-7, with 7 nucleotides matching TRBD2. TRBV23-1 is placed among ORFs of uncertain function. The CDR3 length is 17 residues. The V segment lost 5 bases and the J segment 5 bases; nucleotides outside the gene matches: 18. Here the CDR3 DNA reads TGCGCCAGCAGTTCCCAAACTTGTCTAGCGGTTGGCCACGAGCAGTACTTC. Amino acid sequence: CASSSQTCLAVGHEQYF.

V gene TRBV6-5 combines with J gene TRBJ2-3; 9 nucleotides align to TRBD2. Germline V CDR1 and CDR2: MNHEY, SVGAGI. The CDR3 has 14 residues. The ends lost 2 bases at V and 7 bases at J; junction bases unmatched: 4. CDR3 loop: CASSYLTSGYTQYF. The CDR3 DNA sequence: TGTGCCAGCAGTTACCTAACTAGCGGGTATACGCAGTATTTT.

In its sample, this clone was seen once. This chain uses TRBV7-2 with TRBJ2-7; D tentatively fits TRBD1 or TRBD2 (5 bases each). Deletions cut 1 base from V and 3 bases from J, with 10 bases between. In germline, CDR1 is SGHTA, CDR2 FQGNSA. The CDR3 has 14 residues. The CDR3 sequence: CASSLGDGYYEQYF. In nucleotides, the CDR3 is TGTGCCAGCAGCTTAGGGGACGGATACTACGAGCAGTACTTC. The full variable domain, completed using reference TRBV7-2 and TRBJ2-7, is GAGVSQSPSNKVTEKGKDVELRCDPISGHTALYWYRQSLGQGLEFLIYFQGNSAPDKSGLPSDRFSAERTGGSVSTLTIQRTQQEDSAVYLCASSLGDGYYEQYFGPGTRLTVT.